This T cell receptor beta chain was captured in a study of T-cell memory formation after mild COVID-19. Study-wide background: Largely, the TCR clusters proved donor specific. Study-level results: The study found contracting CD4+ clones mainly in CM and EM and contracting CD8+ clones in EMRA.

CDR1 is SGHTA, CDR2 FQGNSA, per germline. Trimming took off 5 bases at V and 1 base at J, with 8 bases between the two ends. The CDR3 is made up of 13 amino acids. There are many counts of this clonotype. The target antigen is unknown. 5'RACE primed from the constant segment yielded TCR alpha and TCR beta cDNA libraries bearing sample barcodes and UMIs. TCRdb called the 5' RACE reads again in MiXCR, with one record for every CDR3 protein. The table lists 200,000 or so distinct CDR3 sequences, approximately 16% of them singletons. The sample consisted of PBMCs or a T cell subset sorted from them (not recorded which). This receptor was obtained from an adult woman who had mild COVID-19 (a few samples of this study predate the infection). Cell type and time point are not known. The chain carries TRBV7-2 and TRBJ2-5, with D possibly being TRBD2 (6 bases). The CDR3, as DNA: TGTGCCAGCAGCCGGGACTTCCAAGAGACCCAGTACTTC. Its translation: CASSRDFQETQYF.